This TCR beta chain comes out of a study of T cells in Graves' hyperthyroidism and ophthalmopathy. Amplification targeted TCR beta CDR3 regions from RNA transcripts. The HTBI primer set drove a first-round RT-PCR of the TCR CDR3. From the multiplex PCR reads, TCRdb called clonotypes with MiXCR, one entry per CDR3 protein. The table shows about 500,000 distinct CDR3 sequences, with around 50% occurring only once. This clonotype was counted many times. V gave up 1 base and J gave up 1 base, with 5 bases separating them. The CDR3 extends over 15 amino acids. The germline CDR1 and CDR2 sequences are SGHVS and FQNEAQ.

The V gene is TRBV7-8, the J gene TRBJ1-6; D uncertain. Sequencing was carried out using peripheral blood or thyroid tissue (not recorded which). The source is an adult woman with Graves' disease, either hyperthyroidism or ophthalmopathy (not recorded which). CDR3 loop: CASSLVRSYNSPLHF. The CDR3 DNA sequence: TGTGCCAGCAGCTTAGTTCGTTCCTATAATTCACCCCTCCACTTT.